What follows describes a single T cell receptor (beta chain). The antigen is not known. This record comes from a study of shared clonotypes between healthy human individuals. Regarding the study as a whole: Apart from blood, nothing was sampled; tissue repertoires likely differ.

As originally analysed: Junction-only immunoSEQ data arrived without quality scores, meaning filtering differed. Clones were read by immunoSEQ multiplex PCR, and TCRdb kept only the in-frame ones, dropping some. V, J and clone size derive from that table, while D and trimming were established from the DNA sequence. The sample shows roughly 500,000 clones, 75% to 85% of them seen only once. Trimming left V 8 bases short and J 8 bases short, with 16 bases between. The CDR3 spans 13 residues. In germline, CDR1 is KGHSH, CDR2 LQKENI. This receptor was identified in a woman between 40 and 50 years old in good health. Some clones in this sample may be carry-over from other donors' samples. J is TRBJ1-3 and V is TRBV18; D not certain. Source material: PBMCs. CDR3 DNA: TGTGCCAGCCGCCCCAGCCCCGGGGACACCATATATTTT. Its translation: CASRPSPGDTIYF. Together with reference TRBV18 and TRBJ1-3, the CDR3 gives the full variable domain: NAGVMQNPRHLVRRRGQEARLRCSPMKGHSHVYWYRQLPEEGLKFMVYLQKENIIDESGMPKERFSAEFPKEGPSILRIQQVVRGDSAAYFCASRPSPGDTIYFGEGSWLTVV.